This T cell receptor beta chain was recorded in a study of T cells after yellow fever vaccination. Study-level points and caveats: After the booster, 95% to 98% of CD4 and roughly nine tenths of CD8 primary-response clones were re-detected.

Each CDR3 protein gets one entry after TCRdb re-called the 5' RACE reads with MiXCR. The repertoire consists of 130,000 or so distinct CDR3 sequences, with about 16% occurring once and the leading ten covering roughly 41%. Trimming took 5 bases from V and 7 from J; bases not matched to a gene: 4. CDR1 and CDR2 (germline): SEHNR, FQNEAQ (reference sequence). The CDR3 is made up of 12 amino acids. In this sample, this clonotype turned up a few times. Antigen: not known. This clonotype originated in a young man who received the YFV17D yellow fever vaccine. V gene TRBV7-9 combines with J gene TRBJ1-1; 7 positions match TRBD1. The input for sequencing was CD8+ T cells sorted from PBMCs, taken 5 days after the yellow fever booster vaccination. CDR3 region: CASSPGTDEAFF. The DNA for the CDR3 is TGTGCCAGCAGCCCCGGGACAGATGAAGCTTTCTTT. Complete variable domain (other parts from reference TRBV7-9 and TRBJ1-1): DTGVSQNPRHKITKRGQNVTFRCDPISEHNRLYWYRQTLGQGPEFLTYFQNEAQLEKSRLLSDRFSAERPKGSFSTLEIQRTEQGDSAMYLCASSPGTDEAFFGQGTRLTVV.